This T cell receptor (beta chain) was retrieved from a study of tissue T cells after allogeneic stem cell transplantation. Concerning this clone: Antigen: not known. Mouse germline and gene names are used. The read ends 1 residue before the CDR3 terminus; that terminus is restored from the germline J gene.

TCRbeta CDR3 was sequenced at survey depth with template counts. This table comes from immunoSEQ multiplex PCR, and its TCRdb copy is limited to in-frame clones, with some not included. The sample has around 3,900 clones; roughly 50% are singletons. Study observations and caveats: Within patients, tissue anatomy strongly shaped TCR repertoire composition. Few T cell clones were shared across patients, but motif clusters showed tissue-specific shared signatures.

From germline, CDR1 is SNHLY and CDR2 FYNGKV (reference sequence). CDR3 length equals 14 residues. Unmatched junction bases numbered 4, after V lost 1 base and J lost 4 bases. The time point: mouse harvest day 7 after allogeneic transplant. Mouse grafts combined 10^7 T-cell-depleted bone marrow cells with 10^6 splenic CD5+ T cells. B6 (H2b) cells into BALB/c (H2d) mice; tissues taken at day 7 or 14. Sequencing was done on a sample of lymph node tissue. The TCR sequence derives from a female BALB/c mouse given C57BL/6 T cells with graft-versus-host disease after an allogeneic hematopoietic cell transplant. J is TRBJ2-7 and V is TRBV3; 7 nucleotides line up with TRBD2. This CDR3 reads CASSLVLGSYEQYF. The CDR3 DNA, read in part, is TGTGCCAGCAGCTTAGTACTGGGGAGTTATGAACAGTAC. Based on the CDR3 plus reference TRBV3 and TRBJ2-7, the full variable domain is GPKVLQIPSHQIIDMGQMVTLNCDPVSNHLYFYWYKQILGQQMEFLVNFYNGKVMEKSKLFKDQFSVERPDGSYFTLKIQPTALEDSAVYFCASSLVLGSYEQYFGPGTRLTVL.